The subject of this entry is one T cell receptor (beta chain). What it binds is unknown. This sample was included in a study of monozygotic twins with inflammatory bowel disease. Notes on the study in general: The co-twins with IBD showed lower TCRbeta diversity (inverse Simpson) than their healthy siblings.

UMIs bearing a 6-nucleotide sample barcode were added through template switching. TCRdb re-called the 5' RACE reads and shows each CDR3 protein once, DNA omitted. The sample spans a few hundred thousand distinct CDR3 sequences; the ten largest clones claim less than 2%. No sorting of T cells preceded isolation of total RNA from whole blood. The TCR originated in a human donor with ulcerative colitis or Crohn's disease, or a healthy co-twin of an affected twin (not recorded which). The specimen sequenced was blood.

CDR3 protein: CASSPRTSDNTGELFF. The V and J genes are TRBV5-1 and TRBJ2-2; the D gene TCRdb calls, TRBD2, cannot be checked with no DNA. CDR1 and CDR2 from the germline V gene are SGHRS and YFSETQ. The CDR3 has 16 residues.